This is a list of T cell receptor beta chains from one sample in a study of tissue T cells after allogeneic stem cell transplantation. Assay: immunoSEQ multiplex PCR; the TCRdb copy retains only in-frame clones and omits some. The sample holds approximately 45,000 clones, roughly 90% seen once. The material was blood, obtained before transplantation. Receptors were obtained from a woman aged 35 to 70 who later had graft-versus-host disease after an allogeneic stem cell transplant. CDR3s include the opening cysteine and the closing phenylalanine or tryptophan. A D gene is named only where the DNA matches it firmly. Expanded clones get a size class; other rows say once, few or many, or leave the size out.

abundance,v_gene,j_gene,d_gene,CDR3nt,CDR3aa
-,TRBV18,TRBJ2-1,TRBD1,TGTGCCAGCTCACCACCTAGGGGGCCCTACAATGAGCAGTTCTTC,CASSPPRGPYNEQFF
-,TRBV19,TRBJ2-7,-,TGTGCCAGTAAGGGACATACGGGGTACGAGCAGTACTTC,CASKGHTGYEQYF
-,TRBV19,TRBJ1-1,-,TGTGCCAGTAGTATTTCCGGCTACGACGGAGCTTTCTTT,CASSISGYDGAFF
-,TRBV11-3,TRBJ2-1,-,TGTGCCAGCAGCGGTGGAGGAGTCGGCTCCTACAATGAGCAGTTCTTC,CASSGGGVGSYNEQFF
-,TRBV10-2,TRBJ2-1,TRBD2,TGCGCCAGCACCCGGCTAGCGGGATACAATGAGCAGTTCTTC,CASTRLAGYNEQFF
-,TRBV6-1,TRBJ2-7,TRBD2,TGTGCCAGCAGTGACCGACTAGCGGGAACCTCCTACGAGCAGTACTTC,CASSDRLAGTSYEQYF
few,TRBV19,TRBJ1-5,-,TGTGCCAGTAGTTGGGGGAGCAATCAGCCCCAGCATTTT,CASSWGSNQPQHF
-,TRBV6-4,TRBJ2-6,TRBD1,TGTGCCAGCAGTGACCGAACAGGGGGCGATGGGGCCAACGTCCTGACTTTC,CASSDRTGGDGANVLTF
-,TRBV4-3,TRBJ2-1,TRBD2,TGCGCCAGCAGCCAAGCCGGGACTAGCGCACGCAATGAGCAGTTCTTC,CASSQAGTSARNEQFF
-,TRBV7-9,TRBJ1-1,-,TGTGCCAGCAGCACAAAGAATAACAGAAAGAACACTGAAGCTTTCTTT,CASSTKNNRKNTEAFF
-,TRBV27,TRBJ1-2,-,TGTGCCAGCAGTCACGGACCCACAGGCTATGGCTACACCTTC,CASSHGPTGYGYTF
-,TRBV7-7,TRBJ2-1,TRBD2,TGTGCTAGCAGCGGCGGGACTAGCGGTAACAATGAGCAGTTCTTC,CASSGGTSGNNEQFF
-,TRBV30,TRBJ2-7,-,TGTGCCTGGAGTGTAGGTGTGGGGGCGGGGGAGCAGTACTTC,CAWSVGVGAGEQYF
-,TRBV29-1,TRBJ1-1,-,TGCAGCGTCTCAACTACAGGGCTTACTGAAGCTTTCTTT,CSVSTTGLTEAFF
-,TRBV7-8,TRBJ1-2,-,TGTGCCAGCAGCTACGACAGAAACTATGGCTACACCTTC,CASSYDRNYGYTF
-,TRBV7-9,TRBJ1-2,-,TGTGCCAGCAGGGCGACCGGGACCCCGGACGGCTATGGCTACACCTTC,CASRATGTPDGYGYTF
-,TRBV4-3,TRBJ2-7,TRBD2,TGCGCCAGCAGCCAAGATAGGGCTAGCGGTCCCTACGAGCAGTACTTC,CASSQDRASGPYEQYF